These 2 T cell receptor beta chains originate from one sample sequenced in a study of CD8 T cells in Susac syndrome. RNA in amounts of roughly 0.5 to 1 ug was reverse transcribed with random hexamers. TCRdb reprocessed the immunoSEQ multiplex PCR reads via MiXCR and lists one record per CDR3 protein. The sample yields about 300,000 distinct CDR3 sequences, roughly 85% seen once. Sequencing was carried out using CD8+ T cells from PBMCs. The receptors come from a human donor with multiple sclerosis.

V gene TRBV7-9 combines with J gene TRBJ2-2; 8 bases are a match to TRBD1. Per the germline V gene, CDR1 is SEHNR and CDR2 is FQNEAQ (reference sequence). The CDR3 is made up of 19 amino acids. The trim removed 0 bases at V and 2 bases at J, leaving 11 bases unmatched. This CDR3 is CASSLAGGWGQANTGELFF. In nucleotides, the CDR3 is TGTGCCAGCAGCTTAGCAGGAGGATGGGGACAGGCTAACACCGGGGAGCTGTTTTTT.

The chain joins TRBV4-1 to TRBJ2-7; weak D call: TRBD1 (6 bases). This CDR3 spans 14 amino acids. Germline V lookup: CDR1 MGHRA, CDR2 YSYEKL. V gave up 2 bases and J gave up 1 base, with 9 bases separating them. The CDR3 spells CASSQRDKSYEQYF. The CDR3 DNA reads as TGCGCCAGCAGCCAAAGGGACAAATCCTACGAGCAGTACTTC.